The TCR beta chain under discussion was sequenced for a study of T cell repertoires in cytomegalovirus infection. TCRdb re-called the reads through MiXCR, storing one row per CDR3 protein. Among under 200,000 distinct CDR3 sequences listed, approximately 9.7% were seen once. This clonotype was recorded many times. This CDR3 is built from 15 residues. CDR1 SGHTA and CDR2 FQGNSA come from the germline V gene. V was pared by 4 bases and J by 4 bases, with 10 bases of the junction left unmatched. The rearrangement joins TRBV7-2 to TRBJ2-7, with TRBD2 matching 7 bases. This clonotype originated in a human donor in good health (CMV status not recorded). Some clones in this sample may be carry-over from other donors' samples. Sequencing was done on a sample of PBMCs. The CDR3 nucleotides read TGTGCCAGCAGCTACAGAGTGGGGGGGAGGTACGAGCAGTACTTC. As protein: CASSYRVGGRYEQYF.